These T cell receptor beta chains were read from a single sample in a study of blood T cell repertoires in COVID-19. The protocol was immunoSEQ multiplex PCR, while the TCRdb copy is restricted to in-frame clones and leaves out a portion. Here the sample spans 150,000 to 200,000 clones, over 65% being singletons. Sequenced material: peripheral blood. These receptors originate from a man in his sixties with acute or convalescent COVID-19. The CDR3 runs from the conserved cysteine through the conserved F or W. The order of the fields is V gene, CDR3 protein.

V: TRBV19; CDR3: CASSPRGVNTEAFF
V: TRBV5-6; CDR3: CASSSGLARYEQYF
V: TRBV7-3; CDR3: CASSLSLGADPHGYTF
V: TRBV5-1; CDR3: CASSLVAGPQETQYF
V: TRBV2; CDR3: CASRLTGNQPQHF
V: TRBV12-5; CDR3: CASGLSRETQYF
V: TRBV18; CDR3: CASSSQGAQGQPQHF
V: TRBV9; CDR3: CASSVGPGDTQYF
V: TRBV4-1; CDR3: CASSQEGATGISGNTIYF
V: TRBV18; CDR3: CASSPRTEVEQYF
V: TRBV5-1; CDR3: CASSDTGDPTYFTDTQYF
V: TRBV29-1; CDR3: CSVILLLSYNEQFF
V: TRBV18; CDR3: CASSPGQGAYQPQHF
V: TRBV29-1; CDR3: CSGETGDRSYNSPLHF
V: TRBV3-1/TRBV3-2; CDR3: CASSQEGVSEAFF
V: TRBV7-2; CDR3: CASSAGGGPSYEQYF
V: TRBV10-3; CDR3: CAISDAGVNTEAFF
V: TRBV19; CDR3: CASSRSHPGELFF
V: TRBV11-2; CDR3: CASSATGGVRQFF
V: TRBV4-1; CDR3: CASSRTIVVAGGNTGELFF
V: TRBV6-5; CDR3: CASKGGTEAFF
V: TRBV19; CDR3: CASSVGVQDSPLHF
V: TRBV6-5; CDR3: CASKGTGGYNQPQHF
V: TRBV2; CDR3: CASSREGRRTEAFF
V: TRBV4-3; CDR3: CASSQEMNRGGLGTQYF
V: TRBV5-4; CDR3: CASSFWGGETQYF
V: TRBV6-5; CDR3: CASSYRGQGGTEAFF
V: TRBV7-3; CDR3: CASSSGTAGNYGYTF
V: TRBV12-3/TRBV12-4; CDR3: CASSLSSTDTQYF